Sequencing of this T cell receptor (beta chain) was carried out in a study of technical replicates of blood from a handful of donors (dated by TCRdb to 2015 to 2018). The library was generated by the immunoSEQ multiplex PCR assay. This immuneACCESS table, as held by TCRdb, lists in-frame sequences with V and J called but not all clones. Of the missing ones, under half trace to an unresolved V gene in checked studies; the others have no known cause. Present in this sample are roughly 72,000 clones, more than 85% of which were seen just once. The ten biggest clones cover about 0.37% of the sample. Reading from cysteine to phenylalanine, the CDR3 counts 13 amino acids. Only the CDR3 DNA is retained, 39 bases long and in frame from the first base. Trimming at the junction amounts to 2 bases on V and 8 bases on J, and the germline ends lie 10 bases apart. According to the germline V gene (reference sequence), CDR1 reads SEHNR and CDR2 reads FQNEAQ.

Remarks on this clone: Its antigen remains undetermined. Base qualities are missing; no much larger clone stands one base away.

The sequence derives from a human donor in good health. The chain was built from TRBV7-9 and TRBJ1-5, with a tentative D gene TRBD1 over 5 matching bases. Source material: T cells isolated from PBMCs. CDR3 region: CASSLQGMKPQHF. The DNA is as follows: TGTGCCAGCAGCTTACAGGGAATGAAGCCCCAGCATTTT.